The 15 T cell receptor beta chains given below trace back to one sample, sequenced in a study of blood T cell repertoires in COVID-19. Profiled with immunoSEQ multiplex PCR; TCRdb holds only in-frame clones, not every one. The data hold 140,000 to 150,000 clones, with 75% to 90% observed a single time. Sequencing was performed on peripheral blood. The receptors derive from a man between 65 and 85 years old who had recovered from COVID-19.

This chain links TRBV7-9 with TRBJ2-7; 7 bases fit TRBD2. CDR3 length equals 14 residues. Per germline, CDR1 SEHNR and CDR2 FQNEAQ (reference sequence). Unmatched junction bases numbered 16, after V lost 10 bases and J lost 7 bases. The CDR3 is CATSRRESSGEQYF. The DNA of the CDR3 is TGTGCCACCTCGCGGCGGGAGAGCAGTGGGGAGCAGTACTTC.

DNA for the CDR3: TGTGCCAGCAGCCCAGGCGGGGGTGTTTATCAGCCCCAGCATTTT. This encodes CASSPGGGVYQPQHF. V usage is TRBV27 and J usage is TRBJ1-5; tentatively, D is TRBD1 (5 bases). Looked up from germline, CDR1 is MNHEY and CDR2 is SMNVEV (reference sequence). Trimming took off 6 bases at V and 5 bases at J, with 17 bases between the two ends. This CDR3 is 15 amino acids long.

The V gene is TRBV19, the J gene TRBJ2-1; TRBD1 agrees at 12 bases. V was clipped by 3 bases and J by 3 bases; unmatched bases: 12. CDR3 size: 19 residues. From germline, CDR1 is LNHDA and CDR2 SQIVND (reference sequence). DNA of the CDR3: TGTGCCAGTAGTATGAGGGGACAGGGGGCGATAAAAAGCTACAATGAGCAGTTCTTC. As protein: CASSMRGQGAIKSYNEQFF.

The chain carries TRBV5-1 and TRBJ2-7, with D unclear. The CDR3 spans 15 residues. Germline CDR1 is SGHRS and CDR2 is YFSETQ. Trimming pared 0 bases from V and 0 bases from J, leaving 10 bases between. The CDR3 is CASSLVLFNSYEQYF. The DNA for the CDR3 is TGCGCCAGCAGCTTGGTTCTCTTTAACTCCTACGAGCAGTACTTC.

The chain is built from TRBV6-5 and TRBJ1-4; D is perhaps TRBD1 (5 bases). V lost 6 bases and J 10 bases, leaving 18 bases between the germline ends. Germline loops: CDR1 MNHEY, CDR2 SVGAGI. The CDR3 has 14 residues. For the CDR3, the DNA is TGTGCCAGCAGGTTGGGGGGGGGAACAGGAAAACTGTTTTTT. Amino acids: CASRLGGGTGKLFF.

Only a few counts were recorded for this clone. CDR3 protein: CASSLGQYEQYF. In DNA, the CDR3 is TGTGCCAGCAGCTTAGGGCAGTACGAGCAGTACTTC. The chain joins TRBV7-2 to TRBJ2-7, with D unclear. Per germline, CDR1 SGHTA and CDR2 FQGNSA. This CDR3 is 12 amino acids long. V was pared by 1 base and J by 4 bases, with 5 bases between.

The rearrangement joins TRBV9 to TRBJ2-3, with TRBD2 identical over 13 bases. V trimming: 1 base; J trimming: 6 bases; junction bases outside the gene matches: 8. In germline, CDR1 is SGDLS, CDR2 YYNGEE. This CDR3 is 17 amino acids long. The DNA for the CDR3 is TGTGCCAGCAGCGTACTGACTAGCGGGAGGATTGGGGATACGCAGTATTTT. Translation: CASSVLTSGRIGDTQYF.

Remarks on this clone: The conserved phenylalanine or tryptophan normally closing the CDR3 is absent here, so this likely arose from a read error. The limits of the CDR3 on the DNA are not certain, so only TCRdb's listed CDR3 is given. V usage is TRBV30 and J usage is TRBJ2-3; the D segment call TRBD2 is taken from the table without a DNA check. The CDR3 length equals 13 residues, ends included. Germline lookup yields CDR1 GTSNPN and CDR2 SVGIG (reference sequence). The CDR3 sequence: CAWSVNIAGGPNI.

This chain joins TRBV12-5 and TRBJ2-7, with 10 bases lining up with TRBD2. The junction had 12 bases not matched to a gene; V was cut back by 0 bases and J by 10 bases. Per germline, CDR1 LGHNT and CDR2 FRNRAP. The CDR3 is 16 amino acids. The CDR3 protein is CASGLVLGLAGAGQYF. The CDR3 bases are TGTGCTAGTGGTTTGGTACTCGGGCTAGCGGGAGCGGGACAGTACTTC.

The CDR3 DNA reads TGTGCCAGTAGCCTGCCCGGACTAGCGTTTTACAATGAGCAGTTCTTC. Translated: CASSLPGLAFYNEQFF. The chain joins TRBV19 to TRBJ2-1; 9 bases fit TRBD2. The ends lost 6 bases at V and 4 bases at J; junction bases unmatched: 10. The CDR3 is 16 residues long. CDR1 and CDR2 from the germline V gene are LNHDA and SQIVND (reference sequence).

With regard to this clone: At the DNA level, this CDR3 is encoded by other sequences in the same sample as well. This chain uses TRBV7-2 with TRBJ2-3; TRBD2 is a possible D gene (6 bases). This CDR3 has 14 amino acids. Germline lookup yields CDR1 SGHTA and CDR2 FQGNSA. Trimming pared 5 bases from V and 0 bases from J, leaving 9 bases between. CDR3 amino acids: CASSPGTSTDTQYF. The CDR3 nucleotides are TGTGCCAGCAGCCCCGGGACTAGCACAGATACGCAGTATTTT.

The chain combines TRBV23-1 with TRBJ1-1; tentatively, D is TRBD1 (6 bases). TRBV23-1 qualifies as an ORF whose function is uncertain. Trimming pared 6 bases from V and 1 base from J, leaving 18 bases between. The CDR3 totals 16 residues. The CDR3 sequence is CASRLLWGGQNTEAFF. CDR3 bases: TGCGCCAGCAGACTCTTGTGGGGGGGACAGAACACTGAAGCTTTCTTT.

This sequence joins TRBV7-3 and TRBJ2-7; no clear D. V was shortened by 2 bases and J by 2 bases, with 10 bases between the two germline ends. Per germline, CDR1 SGHTA and CDR2 FQGTGA. This CDR3 comprises 14 residues. The CDR3: CASSLDGGAYEQYF. The CDR3, as DNA: TGTGCCAGCAGCTTAGACGGCGGTGCCTACGAGCAGTACTTC. The full variable domain, rest sourced from reference TRBV7-3 and TRBJ2-7, is GAGVSQTPSNKVTEKGKYVELRCDPISGHTALYWYRQSLGQGPEFLIYFQGTGAADDSGLPNDRFFAVRPEGSVSTLKIQRTERGDSAVYLCASSLDGGAYEQYFGPGTRLTVT.

The chain combines TRBV6-1 with TRBJ1-3; TRBD1 might be the D (6 bases). Germline CDR1 MNHNS, CDR2 SASEGT. The CDR3 has 15 amino acids. V was cut by 1 base and J by 2 bases, with 9 bases left in between. The CDR3 nucleotides read TGTGCCAGCAGTGAAGGGGCAGGGGCTGGAAACACCATATATTTT. This codes for CASSEGAGAGNTIYF.

A remark on this clone: The identical CDR3 is also encoded by other nucleotide sequences in the sample. The rearrangement links TRBV29-1 to TRBJ2-7, with TRBD1 matching over 7 bases. J was trimmed by 2 bases and V by 6 bases; bases with no gene match: 7. The CDR3 length is 13 residues. Germline loops: CDR1 SQVTM, CDR2 ANQGSEA. The CDR3 nucleotides are TGCAGCGTAGAAACAGGGGTTCCCTACGAGCAGTACTTC. Residues: CSVETGVPYEQYF.